This T cell receptor (beta chain) was recorded in a study of blood T cells in healthy people across ages. General study findings and limits: TCR beta diversity correlated strongly with naive T cell percentage.

On this clonotype itself: The target antigen is unknown.

The second PCR ran roughly 6 to 11 cycles with a sample-barcoded 5' primer and J-beta primers. TCRdb used MiXCR to reprocess the 5' RACE reads, holding one entry per CDR3 protein. The sample has about 770,000 distinct CDR3 sequences, approximately 44% seen once. Per the germline V gene, CDR1 is ENHRY and CDR2 is SYGVKD. The length of the CDR3 is 15 residues. Germline trimming cut 2 bases from V and 9 bases from J; bases unmatched to any gene: 11. This sequence was found in a man aged 55-75 years in good health. This chain joins TRBV10-3 and TRBJ2-3; TRBD2 agrees at 7 bases. Sequencing input: blood. For the CDR3, the DNA is TGTGCCATCAGTGAGCCAAAAACTACTAGCGCCACGCAGTATTTT. Its translation: CAISEPKTTSATQYF.